These 21 T cell receptor beta chains were all obtained from the same sample, sequenced in a study of blood T cell repertoires in COVID-19. The table came from immunoSEQ multiplex PCR; TCRdb's copy has only in-frame clones and leaves some out. The table records around 150,000 clones, 88% of them present only once. Material for sequencing was peripheral blood. Source of these receptors: a man aged 45 to 65 with active or convalescent COVID-19.

The V call is TRBV28, the J call TRBJ2-1; D might be TRBD1 (6 bases). Trimming removed 5 bases at V and 5 bases at J, with 16 bases between. The germline V gene encodes CDR1 MDHEN and CDR2 SYDVKM. This CDR3 is built from 15 residues. The CDR3 sequence: CASSPQGFLNNEQFF. As DNA, the CDR3 is TGTGCCAGCAGTCCACAGGGATTTTTAAACAATGAGCAGTTCTTC.

The chain couples TRBV11-3 to TRBJ1-2, with 8 nucleotides matching TRBD1. With V trimmed by 1 base and J by 4 bases, 5 bases remained unmatched. CDR3 length equals 15 residues. Germline CDR1 reads SGHNT; CDR2 reads YENEEA. The DNA of the CDR3 is TGTGCCAGCAGCTTAGTGGACAGGGAGGGCTATGGCTACACCTTC. Translating gives CASSLVDREGYGYTF.

The chain combines TRBV3-1 (or the pseudogene TRBV3-2) with TRBJ1-6, with D maybe TRBD1 (6 bases). CDR3 length: 14 residues. Germline loops: CDR1 LGHDT, CDR2 YNNKEL (reference sequence). V was clipped by 1 base and J by 6 bases, with 7 bases between them. The CDR3 DNA reads TGTGCCAGCAGCCAAGGAGGGGGTAATTCACCCCTCCACTTT. Its protein product is CASSQGGGNSPLHF.

The V and J genes are TRBV7-9 and TRBJ2-1; a possible D gene is TRBD2 (6 bases). The CDR3 consists of 13 residues. Germline V gene sequence: CDR1 SEHNR, CDR2 FQNEAQ (reference sequence). V was cut by 2 bases and J by 10 bases, with 12 bases left in between. Here the CDR3 DNA reads TGTGCCAGCAGCTTAAGGAGGGGCGAGGAGCAGTTCTTC. Amino acids: CASSLRRGEEQFF.

This clone rates as large (0.1 to 1%). This chain joins TRBV19 and TRBJ2-7; D perhaps matches TRBD1 (6 bases). In germline, CDR1 is LNHDA, CDR2 SQIVND (reference sequence). CDR3 length equals 15 residues. V was cut by 6 bases and J by 3 bases, with 18 bases left in between. The CDR3 loop reads CASSSGTSSIYEQYF. Here the CDR3 DNA reads TGTGCCAGTAGCTCGGGGACATCCTCCATCTACGAGCAGTACTTC.

The CDR3 sequence is CASSPELAGAGSEQFF. The DNA of the CDR3 is TGTGCCAGCAGCCCTGAACTAGCGGGAGCTGGGAGTGAGCAGTTCTTC. The J gene is TRBJ2-1, the V gene TRBV2, with 11 bases fitting TRBD2. Germline CDR1 and CDR2: SNHLY and FYNNEI. V lost 6 bases, J lost 9 bases, and 13 bases stayed unmatched. This CDR3 comprises 16 residues.

J is TRBJ2-6 and V is TRBV5-1, with D possibly matching TRBD1 (6 bases). CDR3 length: 15 amino acids. Trimming took off 1 base at V and 2 bases at J, with 7 bases between the two ends. CDR1 SGHRS and CDR2 YFSETQ come from the germline V gene. In DNA, the CDR3 is TGCGCCAGCAGCTTGACAGGGACTGGGGCCAACGTCCTGACTTTC. It encodes CASSLTGTGANVLTF.

V usage is TRBV6-1 and J usage is TRBJ2-3; possibly TRBD1 for D (5 bases). Germline V gives CDR1 MNHNS, CDR2 SASEGT. This CDR3 region has 16 residues. Trimming stripped 4 bases from V and 1 base from J, with 15 bases between. The CDR3 sequence: CASSGLGARGTDTQYF. The CDR3 coding sequence is TGTGCCAGCAGTGGGTTAGGGGCCCGCGGCACAGATACGCAGTATTTT.

The chain recombines TRBV7-2 with TRBJ2-4; D is possibly TRBD1 (6 bases). The V and J ends lost 1 base and 4 bases respectively, with 11 bases between them. CDR1 and CDR2 from the germline V gene are SGHTA and FQGNSA. The CDR3 runs to 15 residues. For the CDR3, the DNA is TGTGCCAGCAGCTTAGATCAGGGGACGAAAAACATTCAGTACTTC. It specifies CASSLDQGTKNIQYF.

This chain uses TRBV9 with TRBJ2-2; TRBD2 matches at 14 bases. Losses at the gene ends were 4 bases for V and 7 bases for J; bases not matched to a gene: 12. The CDR3 is 18 amino acids. CDR1 and CDR2 from the germline V gene are SGDLS and YYNGEE. The CDR3 nucleotides read TGTGCCAGCAGCCCCCGGACTAGCGGGAGGACTGGGGGCGGGGAGCTGTTTTTT. It translates to CASSPRTSGRTGGGELFF.

This clone was seen more than once but under ten times. The CDR3 nucleotides are TGTGCCAGCAGCCCAGAGGCGGGGGTGAGGTTTGGCTACGAGCAGTACTTC. This sequence encodes CASSPEAGVRFGYEQYF. The chain recombines TRBV11-2 with TRBJ2-7; 7 nucleotides match TRBD2. The CDR3 runs to 17 residues. Germline lookup yields CDR1 SGHAT and CDR2 FQNNGV. V gave up 5 bases and J gave up 3 bases; unmatched junction bases: 16.

The chain recombines TRBV6-5 with TRBJ2-2; D is ambiguous. The CDR3 is made up of 14 amino acids. The germline V and J ends were trimmed by 8 bases and 1 base, with 11 bases remaining between them. Germline V gene sequence: CDR1 MNHEY, CDR2 SVGAGI. This CDR3 reads CASRKQRNTGELFF. The DNA of the CDR3 is TGTGCCAGCCGGAAACAGAGGAACACCGGGGAGCTGTTTTTT.

The chain recombines TRBV10-3 with TRBJ1-4; tentative D call: TRBD1 (6 bases). With 8 bases removed from V and 0 bases from J, the gap between germline ends came to 10 bases. Germline V gene data show CDR1 as ENHRY and CDR2 as SYGVKD. The CDR3 spans 14 residues. CDR3 residues: CAIGEGATNEKLFF. The CDR3 coding sequence is TGTGCCATCGGGGAGGGGGCAACTAATGAAAAACTGTTTTTT.

V usage is TRBV28 and J usage is TRBJ1-1; D not resolved. This CDR3 has 12 amino acids. Germline CDR1 MDHEN, CDR2 SYDVKM. Trimming left V 7 bases short and J 1 base short, with 7 bases between. The chain's CDR3 is CASNLGNTEAFF. Here the CDR3 DNA reads TGTGCCAGCAATCTCGGGAACACTGAAGCTTTCTTT.

This chain uses TRBV11-2 with TRBJ2-1; a weak D match, TRBD2 (6 bases). V dropped 3 bases and J dropped 2 bases, with 11 bases sitting between them. CDR3 size: 15 residues. CDR1 is SGHAT, CDR2 FQNNGV, per germline. CDR3 loop: CASSFLADPYNEQFF. CDR3 bases: TGTGCCAGCAGCTTTTTAGCGGACCCCTACAATGAGCAGTTCTTC.

This chain links TRBV2 with TRBJ2-2, with 10 bases fitting TRBD2. Germline V gene data show CDR1 as SNHLY and CDR2 as FYNNEI. The CDR3 totals 17 residues. V was clipped by 5 bases and J by 7 bases; unmatched bases: 13. CDR3 in amino acids: CASSLQSGRADIGELFF. CDR3 coding DNA: TGTGCCAGCAGTCTCCAAAGCGGGAGGGCGGACATCGGGGAGCTGTTTTTT.

The chain carries TRBV21-1 and TRBJ2-7; TRBD1, the table's D call, was not compared with the DNA. TRBV21-1 has pseudogene status. The CDR3 extends over 14 amino acids. CDR3 amino acids: CASSKDTGTYEQYF. The CDR3 nucleotides are TGTGCCAGCAGCAAAGATACAGGGACCTACGAGCAGTACTTC.

The count of this clone is one. The genes are TRBV24-1 and TRBJ2-2, with 9 bases aligning to TRBD2. The CDR3 sequence is 16 residues long. Losses at the gene ends were 5 bases for V and 0 bases for J; bases not matched to a gene: 3. Germline V gene lookup returns CDR1 KGHDR and CDR2 SFDVKD. CDR3 protein: CATSGLAGSNTGELFF. DNA of the CDR3: TGTGCCACCAGTGGTCTAGCGGGGTCGAACACCGGGGAGCTGTTTTTT.

The chain links TRBV5-1 to TRBJ1-1, with D maybe TRBD1 (6 bases). The CDR3 consists of 15 residues. Trimming removed 0 bases at V and 3 bases at J, with 12 bases between. Germline V gives CDR1 SGHRS, CDR2 YFSETQ. The CDR3 spells CASSLEVNRDTEAFF. The CDR3 DNA is TGCGCCAGCAGCTTGGAGGTGAACAGGGACACTGAAGCTTTCTTT.

The chain has TRBV14 and TRBJ1-6, with D hard to call. The CDR3 is made up of 15 amino acids. Germline V gene sequence: CDR1 SGHDN, CDR2 FVKESK. The V gene lost 4 bases and the J gene lost 9 bases, with 16 bases spanning the gap. Here the CDR3 DNA reads TGTGCCAGCAGCCTCATGAGGGCCCGAGGTTCACCCCTCCACTTT. This gives the protein CASSLMRARGSPLHF. Complete variable domain (other parts from reference TRBV14 and TRBJ1-6): EAGVTQFPSHSVIEKGQTVTLRCDPISGHDNLYWYRRVMGKEIKFLLHFVKESKQDESGMPNNRFLAERTGGTYSTLKVQPAELEDSGVYFCASSLMRARGSPLHFGNGTRLTVT.

J is TRBJ2-5 and V is TRBV19; D might be TRBD2 (6 bases). There are 13 residues in the CDR3. The germline CDR1 and CDR2 sequences are LNHDA and SQIVND (reference sequence). V was shortened by 5 bases and J by 5 bases, with 12 bases between the two germline ends. The CDR3 sequence: CASSAGGLETQYF. Written as DNA, the CDR3 is TGTGCCAGTAGTGCCGGGGGTCTCGAGACCCAGTACTTC.